The 2 T cell receptor beta chains reported below all come from one sample, sequenced in a study of blood T cells in healthy people across ages. A second roughly 7 to 11 cycle PCR used barcoded and J-beta primers. MiXCR, run by TCRdb on the 5' RACE reads, gives a single entry per CDR3 protein. The sample holds around 800,000 distinct CDR3 sequences, about 53% seen once. Material for sequencing was blood. These receptors all come from a man aged 80 or over in good health.

V is TRBV9 and J is TRBJ2-1; 7 bases agree with TRBD2. Trimming cost V 4 bases and J 0 bases; bases outside gene matches: 7. The CDR3 contains 16 residues. Germline assignment: CDR1 SGDLS and CDR2 YYNGEE. CDR3 sequence reads: CASSQMASGSYNEQFF. The CDR3 DNA sequence: TGTGCCAGCAGCCAAATGGCTAGCGGCTCCTACAATGAGCAGTTCTTC.

This clonotype appeared a single time. The rearrangement uses TRBV7-9 and TRBJ2-1; 8 nucleotides agree with TRBD1. V lost 5 bases to trimming and J lost 14 bases; unmatched junction nucleotides: 5. The CDR3 length is 11 residues. CDR1 and CDR2 from the germline V gene are SEHNR and FQNEAQ (reference sequence). In DNA form, the CDR3 reads TGTGCCAGCAGCCGGGACAGGAGGGAGTTCTTC. Translating it yields CASSRDRREFF. The complete variable domain, with remaining parts taken from reference TRBV7-9 and TRBJ2-1, reads DTGVSQNPRHKITKRGQNVTFRCDPISEHNRLYWYRQTLGQGPEFLTYFQNEAQLEKSRLLSDRFSAERPKGSFSTLEIQRTEQGDSAMYLCASSRDRREFFGPGTRLTVL.